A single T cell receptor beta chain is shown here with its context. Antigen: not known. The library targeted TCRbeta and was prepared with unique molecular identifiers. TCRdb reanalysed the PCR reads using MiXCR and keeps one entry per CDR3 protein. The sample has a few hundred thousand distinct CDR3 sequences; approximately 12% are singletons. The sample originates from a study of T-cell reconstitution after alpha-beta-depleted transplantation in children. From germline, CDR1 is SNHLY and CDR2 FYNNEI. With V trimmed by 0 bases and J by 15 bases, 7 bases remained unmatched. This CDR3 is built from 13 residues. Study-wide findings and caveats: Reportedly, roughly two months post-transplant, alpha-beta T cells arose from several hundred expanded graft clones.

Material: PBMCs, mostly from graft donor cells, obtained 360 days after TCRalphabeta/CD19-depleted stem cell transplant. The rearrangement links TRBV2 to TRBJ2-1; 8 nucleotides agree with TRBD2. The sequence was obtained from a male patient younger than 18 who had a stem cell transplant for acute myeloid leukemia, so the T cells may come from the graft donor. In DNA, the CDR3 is TGTGCCAGCAGTGAAGCGCCGAGGACTAGCTGGTTCTTC. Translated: CASSEAPRTSWFF.